Shown below are 3 T cell receptor beta chains from a single sample sequenced in a study of cytomegalovirus exposure and HLA in healthy donors. The primer mix had 60 Vbeta and 13 Jbeta primers. Clones were read by immunoSEQ multiplex PCR, and TCRdb kept only the in-frame ones, dropping some. The repertoire includes some 120,000 clones, 75% of them detected once, and 1.6% sits in the top ten. Sequences were obtained from PBMCs. These receptors originate from a woman aged 18-30 years in good health and CMV-seronegative.

This clone was detected a few times. This chain links TRBV6-1 with TRBJ2-5; 9 bases agree with TRBD1. The end of the DNA is better explained by TRBJ2-7, so the J call may be wrong. CDR1 and CDR2 (germline): MNHNS, SASEGT. The CDR3 has 14 residues. The CDR3 region has the DNA TGTGCCAGCAGATCCCGGGACAGGGCCTACGAGCAGTACTTC. Translating gives CASRSRDRAYEQYF.

CDR3 in amino acids: CASSEGLGQGADTIYF. The CDR3 coding sequence is TGTGCCAGCAGTGAAGGCCTAGGACAGGGGGCCGACACCATATATTTT. The chain carries TRBV6-1 and TRBJ1-3, with TRBD1 identical over 11 bases. The CDR3 covers 16 residues. The germline V gene encodes CDR1 MNHNS and CDR2 SASEGT. V gave up 1 base and J gave up 8 bases; unmatched junction bases: 7.

The gene calls are TRBV5-6 and TRBJ2-1; 8 bases are shared with TRBD2. This CDR3 region has 15 residues. After removal of 0 bases from V and 8 bases from J, the junction contained 7 bases not matched to a gene. Germline CDR1 SGHDT, CDR2 YYEEEE. The CDR3 reads CASSLAGGYGDEQFF. The CDR3 DNA follows: TGTGCCAGCAGCTTGGCGGGGGGGTATGGAGATGAGCAGTTCTTC.